The 28 T cell receptor gamma chains below come from one sample, sequenced in a study of gamma-delta chains in newborns, infants, children. TCRdb repeated clone calling on the reads with CATT. The sample has roughly 700 gamma-chain clones, over 4.5% seen once. What was sequenced was blood. These receptor sequences come from a child who was a newborn, infant or young child, either healthy, febrile or measles-vaccinated (not recorded which).

In its sample, this clone is large. The chain uses TRGV8 and TRGJ1 or TRGJ2. This CDR3 is 12 amino acids long. Germline V gene sequence: CDR1 VENAVY, CDR2 YDSYNSRV. V lost 1 base to trimming and J lost 3 bases; unmatched junction nucleotides: 0. The CDR3 region has the DNA TGTGCCACCTGGGATAGTTATTATAAGAAACTCTTT. This sequence encodes CATWDSYYKKLF.

This clone occurred a few times. At one end the junction does not follow the germline gene, possibly because of a read error. The chain couples TRGV9 to TRGJP. Germline V CDR1 and CDR2: GITISATS, ISYDGTV (reference sequence). The CDR3 runs to 16 residues. CDR3 sequence: CTLWGVRELGKKIKVF. The CDR3, as DNA: TGTACCTTGTGGGGGGTGCGAGAGTTGGGCAAAAAAATCAAGGTATTT.

A few counts support this clone. A far bigger clonotype differs at one base, so this is likely a read error. Other nucleotide sequences in the sample specify the same CDR3. The chain uses TRGV9 and TRGJP. Looked up from germline, CDR1 is GITISATS and CDR2 is ISYDGTV (reference sequence). The CDR3 runs to 17 residues. V dropped 0 bases and J dropped 3; count of bases not matched to a gene: 2. The DNA of the CDR3 is TGTGCCTTGTGGGAGGTGCAGCAAGAGTTGGGCAAAAAAATCAAGGTATTT. Protein product: CALWEVQQELGKKIKVF.

This clone is deemed large. The genes are TRGV9 and TRGJP. Germline V gives CDR1 GITISATS, CDR2 ISYDGTV (reference sequence). The J segment lost 5 bases and the V segment lost 4 bases, leaving 5 bases of the junction unmatched. The CDR3 covers 16 residues. The CDR3 loop reads CALWDPKELGKKIKVF. The CDR3 DNA reads as TGTGCCTTGTGGGATCCTAAAGAGTTGGGCAAAAAAATCAAGGTATTT.

This clone is classed as large (0.1 to 1%). This chain joins TRGV9 and TRGJP2. The CDR3 is 13 amino acids. Trimming took 5 bases from V and 4 from J; bases not matched to a gene: 4. Germline CDR1 reads GITISATS; CDR2 reads ISYDGTV (reference sequence). The CDR3 here is CALWGPSDWIKTF. CDR3 DNA sequence: TGTGCCTTGTGGGGGCCTAGTGATTGGATCAAGACGTTT.

This clone was seen only a few times. Just one base apart from a much larger clone, this may be a read error. This specimen includes other DNA sequences encoding the same CDR3. The gene calls are TRGV4 and TRGJ1 or TRGJ2. Trimming at V came to 4 bases and at J to 7 bases, leaving 1 base not matched to a gene. CDR1 EGSTGY and CDR2 YDSYTSSV come from the germline V gene. The CDR3 is made up of 10 amino acids. For the CDR3, the DNA is TGTGCCACCTGGGACTATAAGAAACTCTTT. Protein sequence: CATWDYKKLF.

This clone is termed large. The V and J genes are TRGV3 and TRGJ1 or TRGJ2. CDR1 and CDR2 (germline): VTNTFY, YDVSTARD (reference sequence). V lost 5 bases, J lost 8 bases, and 6 bases stayed unmatched. The CDR3 is 11 residues long. The CDR3: CATWVMDKKLF. The CDR3 DNA is TGTGCCACCTGGGTTATGGATAAGAAACTCTTT.

Worth noting for this clone: A read error may be the cause here, since a much bigger clone is one base away. CDR3 DNA sequence: TGTACCTTGTGGGAGGTAGAGTTGGGCAAAAAAATCAAGGTATTT. Translation gives CTLWEVELGKKIKVF. The genes are TRGV9 and TRGJP. The CDR3 is 15 amino acids. Germline V CDR1 and CDR2: GITISATS, ISYDGTV (reference sequence).

In this sample, this clone is large. A much larger clone differs from this one at a single base, so this may be a read error. CDR3 residues: CALWEVQGLGKKIKVF. The CDR3 nucleotides read TGTGCCTTGTGGGAGGTGCAAGGGTTGGGCAAAAAAATCAAGGTATTT. This sequence joins TRGV9 and TRGJP. Germline values: CDR1 GITISATS, CDR2 ISYDGTV (reference sequence). The CDR3 runs to 16 residues.

This clone qualifies as large. Within the sample, other DNA sequences also encode this same CDR3. V gene TRGV9 combines with J gene TRGJP. The CDR3 extends over 16 amino acids. The V segment lost 0 bases and the J segment 10 bases; nucleotides outside the gene matches: 6. Germline assignment: CDR1 GITISATS and CDR2 ISYDGTV (reference sequence). The DNA of the CDR3 is TGTGCCTTGTGGGAGGTGCGAGGATTGGGCAAAAAAATCAAGGTATTT. This translates into CALWEVRGLGKKIKVF.

This clone was recorded a few times. This likely reflects a read error, since a far larger clone is one base away. This sample includes further DNA sequences coding for the same CDR3. The chain employs TRGV9 and TRGJP. The CDR3 runs 16 residues. From germline, CDR1 is GITISATS and CDR2 ISYDGTV (reference sequence). CDR3 loop: CALWEVQELGKKIKVF. In nucleotides, the CDR3 is TGTGCCTTGTGGGAGGTGCAAGAGTTGGGCAAAAAAATTAAGGTATTT.

By proportion, this clone is large (0.1 to 1%). The V gene is TRGV9, the J gene TRGJ1 or TRGJ2. The CDR3 extends over 12 amino acids. V shed 11 bases and J 4 bases; nucleotides not matched to a gene: 11. Germline CDR1 reads GITISATS; CDR2 reads ISYDGTV (reference sequence). CDR3 sequence: CASHPLYYKKLF. In DNA, the CDR3 is TGTGCCTCCCACCCATTATATTATAAGAAACTCTTT.

This clone is deemed large. This chain connects TRGV4 to TRGJ1 or TRGJ2. Germline V lookup: CDR1 EGSTGY, CDR2 YDSYTSSV. J gave up 5 bases and V 1 base, and 5 bases lay outside the gene matches. The CDR3 length is 13 residues. The CDR3 spells CATWDGDHYKKLF. In DNA, the CDR3 is TGTGCCACCTGGGATGGAGATCATTATAAGAAACTCTTT.

By frequency in the sample, this clone is large. This rearrangement joins TRGV4 to TRGJ1 or TRGJ2. Germline V CDR1 and CDR2: EGSTGY, YDSYTSSV. Trimming took 2 bases from V and 3 from J; bases not matched to a gene: 4. CDR3 size: 13 residues. CDR3 amino acids: CATWDETYYKKLF. The CDR3 DNA follows: TGTGCCACCTGGGATGAGACTTATTATAAGAAACTCTTT.

This clone has a handful of counts. A much larger clonotype is one base distant, so this may be a read error. The rearrangement uses TRGV2 and TRGJ1 or TRGJ2. The V gene's germline CDR1 is EGSNGY and CDR2 YDSYNSKV. V shed 0 bases and J 11 bases; nucleotides not matched to a gene: 13. The CDR3 runs 14 residues. The CDR3 DNA sequence: TGTGCCACCTGGGACGGGTGGTTAGGGTATGAGAAACTCTTT. Translation: CATWDGWLGYEKLF.

This clone was counted only a few times. A far larger clone is off by one base, so a read error is likely. This sample includes further DNA sequences coding for the same CDR3. The chain uses TRGV9 and TRGJP. The CDR3 length is 15 residues. Per germline, CDR1 GITISATS and CDR2 ISYDGTV (reference sequence). CDR3 region: CALWEQELGKKIKVF. CDR3 bases: TGTGCCCTGTGGGAGCAAGAGTTGGGCAAAAAAATCAAGGTATTT.

Turning to this clone: This sequence may be a read error, since a much larger clone differs from it by one base. V gene TRGV4 combines with J gene TRGJ1 or TRGJ2. The CDR3 length is 13 residues. CDR1 EGSTGY and CDR2 YDSYTSSV come from the germline V gene. Trimming took 0 bases from V and 2 from J; bases not matched to a gene: 1. CDR3 loop: CATWDGDYYKKLF. Here the CDR3 DNA reads TGTGCCACCTGGGATGGGGATTATTATAAGAAACTCTTT.

By share of the sample, this clone is hyperexpanded. This chain joins TRGV9 and TRGJ1 or TRGJ2. The germline CDR1 and CDR2 sequences are GITISATS and ISYDGTV (reference sequence). The CDR3 length is 12 residues. V was pared by 3 bases and J by 1 base, with 0 bases of the junction left unmatched. The CDR3 reads CALWENYYKKLF. CDR3 nucleotides: TGTGCCTTGTGGGAGAATTATTATAAGAAACTCTTT.

In its sample, this clone is medium-sized. The CDR3 DNA sequence: TGTGCCACCTGGGACGGCTATTATAAGAAACTCTTT. Protein: CATWDGYYKKLF. The chain links TRGV2 to TRGJ1 or TRGJ2. The CDR3 sequence is 12 residues long. Losses at the gene ends were 1 base for V and 4 bases for J; bases not matched to a gene: 1. Germline CDR1 is EGSNGY and CDR2 is YDSYNSKV.

This clone is large by share. This same CDR3 is encoded by further DNA sequences in the sample. The chain recombines TRGV9 with TRGJ1 or TRGJ2. With 0 bases clipped from V and 6 bases from J, the junction kept 2 bases outside the gene matches. The CDR3 consists of 12 residues. Germline values: CDR1 GITISATS, CDR2 ISYDGTV (reference sequence). The CDR3 sequence: CALWEVRYKKLF. DNA of the CDR3: TGTGCCTTGTGGGAGGTGCGTTATAAGAAACTCTTT.

A few counts support this clone. A far bigger clonotype differs at one base, so this is likely a read error. This chain links TRGV9 with TRGJ1 or TRGJ2. The CDR3 has 12 amino acids. Germline CDR1 GITISATS, CDR2 ISYDGTV (reference sequence). The CDR3 DNA sequence: TGTGCCTCGTGGGAGGTGCGTTATAAGAAACTCTTT. Protein: CASWEVRYKKLF.

Points on this clone: A read error may explain this, as a much larger clone is one base away. The same CDR3 arises from other DNA sequences in this sample as well. The V and J genes are TRGV3 and TRGJP2. The germline V gene has CDR1 VTNTFY and CDR2 YDVSTARD (reference sequence). This CDR3 is 15 amino acids long. Germline trimming cut 0 bases from V and 8 bases from J; bases unmatched to any gene: 9. CDR3 DNA sequence: TGTGCCACCTGGGACAGGCCGAAATCCGATTGGATCAAGACGTTT. Protein product: CATWDRPKSDWIKTF.

This clone ranks as large. This sequence may be a read error, since a much larger clone differs from it by one base. The same CDR3 also results from other DNA sequences found in this sample. J is TRGJP and V is TRGV9. The CDR3 runs to 16 residues. Germline CDR1 reads GITISATS; CDR2 reads ISYDGTV (reference sequence). V trimming: 2 bases; J trimming: 3 bases; junction bases outside the gene matches: 1. CDR3 DNA sequence: TGTGCCTTGTGGGAGGAGCAAGAGTTGGGCAAAAAAATCAAGGTATTT. Protein product: CALWEEQELGKKIKVF.

Regarding this clone: This probably arose from a read error, given a far larger clone one base away. Other nucleotide sequences from this sample produce the same CDR3. The chain uses TRGV9 and TRGJ1 or TRGJ2. Germline CDR1 and CDR2: GITISATS and ISYDGTV (reference sequence). This CDR3 is 12 amino acids long. CDR3 protein: CALWEVYYKKLF. Written as DNA, the CDR3 is TGTGCGTTGTGGGAGGTTTATTATAAGAAACTCTTT.

This clone was detected only a few times. A much larger clone sits a single nucleotide away, making a read error possible. Other DNA sequences of this sample code for an identical CDR3. V usage is TRGV9 and J usage is TRGJ1 or TRGJ2. This CDR3 has 14 residues. Per germline, CDR1 GITISATS and CDR2 ISYDGTV (reference sequence). The CDR3 is CALWEVRGYYKKLF. Here the CDR3 DNA reads TGCGCCTTGTGGGAGGTGCGGGGTTATTATAAGAAACTCTTT.

As to this clone: This likely traces to a read error, being one base from a far larger clone. V gene TRGV9 combines with J gene TRGJP. This CDR3 spans 17 amino acids. The trim removed 0 bases at V and 8 bases at J, leaving 7 bases unmatched. Germline CDR1 GITISATS, CDR2 ISYDGTV (reference sequence). Written as DNA, the CDR3 is TGTGCCTTGTGGGAGGTGCATTGGAAGTTGGGCAAAAAAATCAAGGTATTT. Amino acid sequence: CALWEVHWKLGKKIKVF.

With respect to this clone: A read error may explain this, as a much larger clone is one base away. This rearrangement joins TRGV9 to TRGJ1 or TRGJ2. Looked up from germline, CDR1 is GITISATS and CDR2 is ISYDGTV (reference sequence). The CDR3 is 14 amino acids. The CDR3 is CALWEVLDYYKKIF. DNA for the CDR3: TGTGCCTTGTGGGAGGTGCTGGATTATTATAAGAAAATCTTT.

In the case of this clone: This probably arose from a read error, given a far larger clone one base away. The same CDR3 is also encoded by other DNA sequences in this sample. The J gene is TRGJP, the V gene TRGV9. The V gene's germline CDR1 is GITISATS and CDR2 ISYDGTV (reference sequence). The CDR3 loop spans 16 amino acids. This CDR3 is CALWEVRELGKKIKVF. DNA for the CDR3: TGTGCCCTGTGGGAGGTGAGAGAGTTGGGCAAAAAAATCAAGGTATTT.